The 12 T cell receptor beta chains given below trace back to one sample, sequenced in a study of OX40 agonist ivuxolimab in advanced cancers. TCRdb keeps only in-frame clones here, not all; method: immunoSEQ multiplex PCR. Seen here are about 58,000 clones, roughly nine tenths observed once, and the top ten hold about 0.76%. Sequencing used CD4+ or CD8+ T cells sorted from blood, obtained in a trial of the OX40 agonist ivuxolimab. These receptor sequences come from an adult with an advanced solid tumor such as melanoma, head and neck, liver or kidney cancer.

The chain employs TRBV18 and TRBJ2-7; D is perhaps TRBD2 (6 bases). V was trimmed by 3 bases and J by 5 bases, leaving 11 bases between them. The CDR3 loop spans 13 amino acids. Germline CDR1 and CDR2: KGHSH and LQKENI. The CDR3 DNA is TGTGCCAGCTCACCCCAGGGAGGCGACGAGCAGTACTTC. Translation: CASSPQGGDEQYF.

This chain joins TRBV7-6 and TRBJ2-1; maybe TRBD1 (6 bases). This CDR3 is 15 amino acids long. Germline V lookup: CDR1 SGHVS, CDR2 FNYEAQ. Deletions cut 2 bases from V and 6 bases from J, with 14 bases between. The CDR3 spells CASSLTLGQLNEQFF. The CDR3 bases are TGTGCCAGCAGCTTAACACTCGGACAGCTCAATGAGCAGTTCTTC. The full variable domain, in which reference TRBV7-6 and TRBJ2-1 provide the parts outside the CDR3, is GAGVSQSPRYKVTKRGQDVALRCDPISGHVSLYWYRQALGQGPEFLTYFNYEAQQDKSGLPNDRFSAERPEGSISTLTIQRTEQRDSAMYRCASSLTLGQLNEQFFGPGTRLTVL.

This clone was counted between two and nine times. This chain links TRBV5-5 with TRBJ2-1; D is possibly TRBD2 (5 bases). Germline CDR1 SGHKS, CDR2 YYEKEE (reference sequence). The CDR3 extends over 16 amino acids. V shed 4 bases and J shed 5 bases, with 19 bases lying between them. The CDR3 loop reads CASSPSGSLGNNEQFF. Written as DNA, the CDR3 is TGTGCCAGCAGCCCCTCGGGGTCCCTGGGGAACAATGAGCAGTTCTTC.

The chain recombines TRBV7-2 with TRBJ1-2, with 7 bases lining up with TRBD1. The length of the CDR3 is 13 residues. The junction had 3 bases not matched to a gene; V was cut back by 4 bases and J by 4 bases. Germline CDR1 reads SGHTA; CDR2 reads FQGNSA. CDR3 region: CASSSDRIYGYTF. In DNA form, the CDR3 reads TGTGCCAGCAGCTCGGACAGGATCTATGGCTACACCTTC.

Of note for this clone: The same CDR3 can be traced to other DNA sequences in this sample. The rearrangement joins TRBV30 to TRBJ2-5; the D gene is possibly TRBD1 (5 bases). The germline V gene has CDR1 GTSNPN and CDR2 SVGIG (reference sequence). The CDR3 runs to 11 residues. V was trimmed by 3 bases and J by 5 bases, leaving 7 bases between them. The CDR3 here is CAWRGRETQYF. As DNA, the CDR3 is TGTGCCTGGAGGGGGCGCGAGACCCAGTACTTC.

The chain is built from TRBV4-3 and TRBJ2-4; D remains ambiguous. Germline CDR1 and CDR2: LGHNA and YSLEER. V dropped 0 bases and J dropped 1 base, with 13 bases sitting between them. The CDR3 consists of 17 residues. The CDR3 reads CASSQEVVAAAKNIQYF. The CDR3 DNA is TGCGCCAGCAGCCAAGAAGTCGTGGCAGCCGCCAAAAACATTCAGTACTTC.

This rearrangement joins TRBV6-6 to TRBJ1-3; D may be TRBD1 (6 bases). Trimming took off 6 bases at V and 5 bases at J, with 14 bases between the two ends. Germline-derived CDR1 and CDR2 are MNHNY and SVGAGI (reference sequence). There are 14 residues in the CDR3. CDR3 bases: TGTGCCAGCAGACGACAGGCACAGCGAAACACCATATATTTT. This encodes CASRRQAQRNTIYF.

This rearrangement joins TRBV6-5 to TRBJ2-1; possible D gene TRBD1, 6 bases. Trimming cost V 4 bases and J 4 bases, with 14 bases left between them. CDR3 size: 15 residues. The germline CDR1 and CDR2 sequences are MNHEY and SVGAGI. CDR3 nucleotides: TGTGCCAGCAGTTCCCCGACAGGATGGTACAATGAGCAGTTCTTC. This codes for CASSSPTGWYNEQFF.

This CDR3 is CATSVEFPGTGGDRNTEAFF. The CDR3 DNA sequence: TGTGCCACCAGCGTCGAATTTCCCGGGACAGGGGGCGATAGGAACACTGAAGCTTTCTTT. The chain uses TRBV15 and TRBJ1-1; 12 bases line up with TRBD1. CDR3 length equals 20 residues. In germline, CDR1 is LNHNV, CDR2 YYDKDF (reference sequence). V was clipped by 5 bases and J by 1 base; unmatched bases: 17.

CDR3: CASSIRGEQPQHF. DNA for the CDR3: TGTGCCAGTAGTATACGGGGAGAGCAGCCCCAGCATTTT. This chain links TRBV19 with TRBJ1-5; D unresolved. This CDR3 is 13 amino acids long. V was shortened by 2 bases and J by 7 bases, with 9 bases between the two germline ends. CDR1 is LNHDA, CDR2 SQIVND, per germline (reference sequence).

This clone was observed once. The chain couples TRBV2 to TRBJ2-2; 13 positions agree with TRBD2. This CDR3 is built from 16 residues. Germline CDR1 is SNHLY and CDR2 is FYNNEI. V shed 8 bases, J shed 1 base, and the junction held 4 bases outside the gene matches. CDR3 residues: CASGRLAGGNTGELFF. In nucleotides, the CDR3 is TGTGCCAGCGGCCGACTAGCGGGGGGGAACACCGGGGAGCTGTTTTTT.

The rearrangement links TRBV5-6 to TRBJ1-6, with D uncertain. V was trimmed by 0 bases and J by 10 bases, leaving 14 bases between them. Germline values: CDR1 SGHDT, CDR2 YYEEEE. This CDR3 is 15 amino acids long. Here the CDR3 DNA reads TGTGCCAGCAGCTTGGGGAGCCTTCAGACGTCACCCCTCCACTTT. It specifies CASSLGSLQTSPLHF.